The 12 T cell receptor beta chains reported below all come from one sample, sequenced in a study of cytomegalovirus exposure and HLA in healthy donors. With 60 Vbeta and 13 Jbeta primers, the PCR was carried out. The table came from immunoSEQ multiplex PCR; TCRdb's copy has only in-frame clones and leaves some out. The sample holds roughly 200,000 clones; 70% to 80% are singletons and the top ten take approximately 2.5%. The sequencing input was PBMCs. Receptors originate from a man between 60 and 70 years old in good health and CMV-seronegative.

V gene TRBV7-8 combines with J gene TRBJ2-5, with TRBD2 as a possible D gene (5 bases). TRBJ2-7 matches the DNA end more closely, so the J call is doubtful. The CDR3 consists of 13 residues. Germline V lookup: CDR1 SGHVS, CDR2 FQNEAQ. CDR3 coding DNA: TGTGCCAGCAGCCCTCGGACTTACTACGAGCAGTACTTC. Its translation is CASSPRTYYEQYF.

This clone was seen just once. Other DNA variants within this sample encode the same CDR3. The rearrangement joins TRBV27 to TRBJ2-7; 8 bases are shared with TRBD2. CDR1 and CDR2 (germline): MNHEY, SMNVEV (reference sequence). V was clipped by 0 bases and J by 1 base; unmatched bases: 2. The CDR3 loop spans 15 amino acids. The CDR3 protein is CASSLSAGASYEQYF. CDR3 nucleotide sequence: TGTGCCAGCAGTTTATCAGCGGGGGCATCCTACGAGCAGTACTTC.

Here the CDR3 reads CASRQGASLSPLHF. The CDR3 DNA sequence: TGTGCCAGCAGACAGGGGGCCTCGCTTTCACCCCTCCACTTT. V and J are TRBV6-1 and TRBJ1-6; 9 bases fit TRBD1. Germline V CDR1 and CDR2: MNHNS, SASEGT. V lost 6 bases to trimming and J lost 9 bases; unmatched junction nucleotides: 6. The CDR3 consists of 14 residues.

The chain uses TRBV27 and TRBJ1-2; D is uncertain. Germline CDR1 and CDR2: MNHEY and SMNVEV (reference sequence). The V end lost 0 bases, the J end lost 8 bases, and 13 bases lay between the germline ends. The CDR3 runs to 14 residues. For the CDR3, the DNA is TGTGCCAGCAGTTTATCGGGAGGTCTCAAGGGCTACACCTTC. Protein: CASSLSGGLKGYTF.

This clone has more than one count but fewer than ten. The chain links TRBV19 to TRBJ1-3; TRBD1 might be the D (5 bases). CDR1 is LNHDA, CDR2 SQIVND, per germline (reference sequence). Trimming cost V 9 bases and J 0 bases, with 9 bases left between them. CDR3 length: 13 amino acids. The CDR3 DNA follows: TGTGCCAGCGGACACCTCTCTGGAAACACCATATATTTT. Its translation: CASGHLSGNTIYF.

A note on this clone: Distinct nucleotide sequences in the sample also encode this CDR3. CDR3 protein: CASRGTGVYEQYF. CDR3 DNA: TGTGCCAGCAGGGGGACAGGGGTGTACGAGCAGTACTTC. The chain combines TRBV2 with TRBJ2-7; 10 bases fit TRBD1. Germline V gives CDR1 SNHLY, CDR2 FYNNEI. This CDR3 has 13 amino acids. V lost 6 bases and J lost 4; bases outside the gene matches: 3.

This clone was picked up one time. The rearrangement joins TRBV7-9 to TRBJ1-2; D is possibly TRBD1 (6 bases). This CDR3 has 13 amino acids. The V gene lost 1 base and the J gene lost 3 bases, with 6 bases spanning the gap. Germline CDR1 and CDR2: SEHNR and FQNEAQ (reference sequence). DNA for the CDR3: TGTGCCAGCAGCTTAGGGACAGACTATGGCTACACCTTC. Residues: CASSLGTDYGYTF.

The rearrangement joins TRBV6-5 to TRBJ1-1; D ambiguous. Trimming took 6 bases from V and 6 from J, leaving 8 bases between them. Germline CDR1 and CDR2: MNHEY and SVGAGI. The CDR3 is 11 residues long. This CDR3 is CASRSNSEAFF. The CDR3 DNA reads TGTGCCAGCAGGTCAAACTCTGAAGCTTTCTTT.

This clone was observed once. V usage is TRBV6-1 and J usage is TRBJ1-2; D call uncertain. The CDR3 runs to 12 residues. Germline assignment: CDR1 MNHNS and CDR2 SASEGT. V lost 7 bases to trimming and J lost 9 bases, with 15 bases between them. CDR3 in DNA: TGTGCCAGCACCCCCCATCACAACAGCTACACCTTC. Amino acids: CASTPHHNSYTF.

The chain links TRBV28 to TRBJ2-5; tentatively, D is TRBD2 (7 bases). The V gene's germline CDR1 is MDHEN and CDR2 SYDVKM. V shed 6 bases and J shed 5 bases, with 19 bases lying between them. The CDR3 is 15 residues long. CDR3 sequence (DNA): TGTGCCAGCAGCCCCATGGGGGGGCGACGGGAGACCCAGTACTTC. It yields the protein CASSPMGGRRETQYF. Together with reference TRBV28 and TRBJ2-5, the CDR3 gives the full variable domain: DVKVTQSSRYLVKRTGEKVFLECVQDMDHENMFWYRQDPGLGLRLIYFSYDVKMKEKGDIPEGYSVSREKKERFSLILESASTNQTSMYLCASSPMGGRRETQYFGPGTRLLVL.

This clone was recorded only once. The rearrangement joins TRBV29-1 to TRBJ1-2, with TRBD1 identical over 9 bases. The CDR3 is 14 residues long. V was pared by 4 bases and J by 3 bases, with 6 bases of the junction left unmatched. Germline CDR1 and CDR2: SQVTM and ANQGSEA. The chain's CDR3 is CSVGVTGGDYGYTF. The DNA for the CDR3 is TGCAGCGTTGGGGTGACAGGGGGGGACTATGGCTACACCTTC.

The genes are TRBV7-8 and TRBJ1-2, with TRBD1 matching over 7 bases. This CDR3 contains 19 residues. From germline, CDR1 is SGHVS and CDR2 FQNEAQ. V shed 6 bases, J shed 0 bases, and the junction held 19 bases outside the gene matches. The CDR3, as DNA: TGTGCCAGCAGTTCCCATGACGGGACAGCCTCTGATACTAACTATGGCTACACCTTC. The encoded protein is CASSSHDGTASDTNYGYTF.